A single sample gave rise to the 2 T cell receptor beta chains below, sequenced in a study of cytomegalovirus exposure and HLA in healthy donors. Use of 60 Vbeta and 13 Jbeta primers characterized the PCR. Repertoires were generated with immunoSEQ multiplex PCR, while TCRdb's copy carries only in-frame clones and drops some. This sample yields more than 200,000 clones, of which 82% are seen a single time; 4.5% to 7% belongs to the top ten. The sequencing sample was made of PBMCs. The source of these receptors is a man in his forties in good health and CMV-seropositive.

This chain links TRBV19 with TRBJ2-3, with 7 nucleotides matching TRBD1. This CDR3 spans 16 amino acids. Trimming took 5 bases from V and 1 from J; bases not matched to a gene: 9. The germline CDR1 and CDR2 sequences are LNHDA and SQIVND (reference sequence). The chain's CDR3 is CASSAATGQGTDTQYF. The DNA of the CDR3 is TGTGCCAGTAGTGCGGCGACAGGGCAGGGCACAGATACGCAGTATTTT. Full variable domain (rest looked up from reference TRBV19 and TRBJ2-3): DGGITQSPKYLFRKEGQNVTLSCEQNLNHDAMYWYRQDPGQGLRLIYYSQIVNDFQKGDIAEGYSVSREKKESFPLTVTSAQKNPTAFYLCASSAATGQGTDTQYFGPGTRLTVL.

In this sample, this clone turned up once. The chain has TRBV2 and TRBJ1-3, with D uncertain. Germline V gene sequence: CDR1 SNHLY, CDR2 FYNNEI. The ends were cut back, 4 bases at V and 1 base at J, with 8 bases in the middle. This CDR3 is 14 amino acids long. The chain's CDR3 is CASSGRGSGNTIYF. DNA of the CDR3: TGTGCCAGCAGTGGCCGGGGATCTGGAAACACCATATATTTT. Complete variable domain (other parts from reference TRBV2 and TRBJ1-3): EPEVTQTPSHQVTQMGQEVILRCVPISNHLYFYWYRQILGQKVEFLVSFYNNEISEKSEIFDDQFSVERPDGSNFTLKIRSTKLEDSAMYFCASSGRGSGNTIYFGEGSWLTVV.